The 12 T cell receptor beta chains in this list originate from one sample, sequenced in a study of blood T cell repertoires in COVID-19. Assay used: immunoSEQ multiplex PCR; TCRdb lists only in-frame clones, some missing. The repertoire includes approximately 240,000 clones, about 89% of them detected once, and around 1.8% sits in the top ten. Sequencing input: PBMCs or T cells enriched from blood (not recorded which). The receptors here all came from a woman aged 18-29 years who had recovered from COVID-19.

This clone was detected only once. The rearrangement uses TRBV9 and TRBJ1-1; D might be TRBD1 (5 bases). The length of the CDR3 is 14 residues. The germline V and J ends were trimmed by 1 base and 7 bases, with 14 bases remaining between them. The germline gives CDR1 SGDLS, CDR2 YYNGEE. DNA of the CDR3: TGTGCCAGCAGCGTAACAGGAGCGAATGATGAAGCTTTCTTT. Protein sequence: CASSVTGANDEAFF. Supplemented by reference TRBV9 and TRBJ1-1, the full variable domain reads DSGVTQTPKHLITATGQRVTLRCSPRSGDLSVYWYQQSLDQGLQFLIQYYNGEERAKGNILERFSAQQFPDLHSELNLSSLELGDSALYFCASSVTGANDEAFFGQGTRLTVV.

The chain couples TRBV19 to TRBJ2-3, with TRBD2 matching 11 bases. V lost 10 bases to trimming and J lost 4 bases; unmatched junction nucleotides: 13. CDR1 LNHDA and CDR2 SQIVND come from the germline V gene (reference sequence). This CDR3 is built from 16 residues. CDR3 amino acids: CATTGGLAGGADTQYF. In DNA form, the CDR3 reads TGTGCCACTACCGGGGGGCTAGCGGGAGGAGCAGATACGCAGTATTTT.

This chain uses TRBV18 with TRBJ1-2; D call uncertain. V was cut by 3 bases and J by 3 bases, with 11 bases left in between. The germline V gene encodes CDR1 KGHSH and CDR2 LQKENI. This CDR3 has 14 residues. The DNA of the CDR3 is TGTGCCAGCTCACCGGGTGTCGGGGACTATGGCTACACCTTC. It encodes CASSPGVGDYGYTF.

The chain links TRBV6-5 to TRBJ2-7, with TRBD1 matching over 7 bases. V trimming: 8 bases; J trimming: 2 bases; junction bases outside the gene matches: 6. This CDR3 has 13 amino acids. Looked up from germline, CDR1 is MNHEY and CDR2 is SVGAGI. CDR3 residues: CASSRDRTYEQYF. CDR3 in DNA: TGTGCCAGCTCCCGGGACAGAACCTACGAGCAGTACTTC.

The gene calls are TRBV7-8 and TRBJ1-4, with D possibly being TRBD1 (6 bases). Germline V gives CDR1 SGHVS, CDR2 FQNEAQ. CDR3 size: 16 residues. Trimming took 5 bases from V and 8 from J, leaving 21 bases between them. The CDR3 DNA reads TGTGCCAGCAGCCCCAAGTCGGGGACAAAAGCCGAAAAACTGTTTTTT. Translated, it gives CASSPKSGTKAEKLFF. Together with reference TRBV7-8 and TRBJ1-4, the CDR3 gives the full variable domain: GAGVSQSPRYKVAKRGQDVALRCDPISGHVSLFWYQQALGQGPEFLTYFQNEAQLDKSGLPSDRFFAERPEGSVSTLKIQRTQQEDSAVYLCASSPKSGTKAEKLFFGSGTQLSVL.

A single count supports this clone. The chain carries TRBV6-5 and TRBJ2-6; no clear D. The germline V gene encodes CDR1 MNHEY and CDR2 SVGAGI. This CDR3 spans 14 amino acids. V lost 5 bases to trimming and J lost 1 base, with 6 bases between them. The chain's CDR3 is CASSRQSGANVLTF. The CDR3, as DNA: TGTGCCAGCAGTAGACAATCTGGGGCCAACGTCCTGACTTTC.

This clone occurred a few times. The chain carries TRBV7-2 and TRBJ1-2; D is ambiguous. V shed 4 bases and J shed 4 bases, with 25 bases lying between them. This CDR3 has 18 amino acids. The germline V gene has CDR1 SGHTA and CDR2 FQGNSA. CDR3 bases: TGTGCCAGCAGCTACCGGACCATAGCGGCAGGCTCCTCCTATGGCTACACCTTC. Translated: CASSYRTIAAGSSYGYTF.

The chain carries TRBV5-1 and TRBJ1-3; 8 bases match TRBD1. The V and J ends lost 0 bases and 4 bases, in that order; junction bases with no gene match: 3. Germline CDR1 and CDR2: SGHRS and YFSETQ. The CDR3 contains 15 residues. The CDR3 nucleotides are TGCGCCAGCAGCTTGGAAGGGACAGGAGGAAACACCATATATTTT. Amino acids: CASSLEGTGGNTIYF. Combining the CDR3 with reference TRBV5-1 and TRBJ1-3 gives the whole variable domain KAGVTQTPRYLIKTRGQQVTLSCSPISGHRSVSWYQQTPGQGLQFLFEYFSETQRNKGNFPGRFSGRQFSNSRSEMNVSTLELGDSALYLCASSLEGTGGNTIYFGEGSWLTVV.

The chain couples TRBV4-1 to TRBJ1-2, with D maybe TRBD1 (5 bases). CDR3 length equals 15 residues. Germline-derived CDR1 and CDR2 are MGHRA and YSYEKL. Trimming pared 2 bases from V and 4 bases from J, leaving 14 bases between. Here the CDR3 reads CASSQSGSKSYGYTF. The DNA for the CDR3 is TGCGCCAGCAGCCAATCAGGGTCGAAAAGCTATGGCTACACCTTC.

J is TRBJ1-6 and V is TRBV11-2, with TRBD1 matching over 10 bases. Germline trimming cut 1 base from V and 9 bases from J; bases unmatched to any gene: 6. Germline V lookup: CDR1 SGHAT, CDR2 FQNNGV. This CDR3 spans 16 amino acids. The CDR3 DNA is TGTGCCAGCAGCTTAGGGGCCGGGACAGGGGTTTCACCCCTCCACTTT. Translated, it gives CASSLGAGTGVSPLHF.

The chain couples TRBV11-1 to TRBJ1-2; D ambiguous. The CDR3 consists of 15 residues. CDR1 is SGHAT, CDR2 FQDESV, per germline (reference sequence). V lost 4 bases and J 6 bases, leaving 18 bases between the germline ends. The CDR3 loop is CASSSRMGYLHGYTF. For the CDR3, the DNA is TGTGCCAGCAGCTCCCGGATGGGCTATCTTCATGGCTACACCTTC.

J is TRBJ1-3 and V is TRBV28, with D maybe TRBD1 (5 bases). Trimming stripped 2 bases from V and 2 bases from J, with 10 bases between. The CDR3 contains 15 residues. From germline, CDR1 is MDHEN and CDR2 SYDVKM. CDR3 sequence: CASSLRGGAGNTIYF. In DNA form, the CDR3 reads TGTGCCAGCAGTTTAAGAGGAGGGGCTGGAAACACCATATATTTT.